This entry concerns a single T cell receptor (beta chain). No antigen is known for it. These data are taken from a study of memory CD4+ T cells and cytomegalovirus serostatus. General study results and limits: CD4+ memory repertoires contained about 40% of the roughly 150 reported CMV TCRbeta sequences.

Single viable CD3+CD4+CD8-CD45RO+ cells were sorted as the memory CD4+ T cells. Serostatus was set by detecting CMV pp150, pp28, p38, p52 IgG. Libraries were prepared by immunoSEQ multiplex PCR; TCRdb keeps only in-frame clonotypes and omits some of them. This sample has under 75,000 clones; around 81% occur once, and the top ten carry around 0.51%. Germline loops: CDR1 LGHNA, CDR2 YNFKEQ. Deletions cut 5 bases from V and 3 bases from J, with 17 bases between. This CDR3 has 16 residues. Sequenced sample: memory CD4+ T cells from blood. The chain combines TRBV4-2 with TRBJ1-3; the D is unclear. The receptor was isolated from an adult in good health and CMV-seronegative. Some clones in this sample may be carry-over from other donors' samples. The CDR3 bases are TGTGCCAGCAGCTGGGGAGTGGGAGTAGGTGGAAACACCATATATTTT. Translating gives CASSWGVGVGGNTIYF.